Described below is a single TCR beta chain sequence and its context. Its antigen remains unidentified. This entry belongs to a study of cytomegalovirus exposure and HLA in healthy donors. Study findings and constraints: Highly shared variants forming one cluster were likely a sequencing artifact.

PCR amplification relied on 60 Vbeta primers (plus 13 Jbeta primers). Assay: immunoSEQ multiplex PCR; the TCRdb copy retains only in-frame clones and omits some. The data show 130,000 or so clones, 77% seen once. CDR1 is SQVTM, CDR2 ANQGSEA, per germline. Trimming took off 7 bases at V and 0 bases at J, with 9 bases between the two ends. The CDR3 has 12 amino acids. Input material: PBMCs. The clonotype was recovered from a female donor in good health and CMV-seronegative. This rearrangement joins TRBV29-1 to TRBJ1-1; possibly TRBD1 for D (5 bases). Here the CDR3 reads CSAIGVNTEAFF. The CDR3 DNA is TGCAGCGCCATAGGGGTGAACACTGAAGCTTTCTTT.